These 13 T cell receptor beta chains share one sample of origin, sequenced in a study of T cells in Graves' hyperthyroidism and ophthalmopathy. RNA transcripts provided the source from which TCR beta CDR3 regions were amplified. RT-PCR in the first round (using the HTBI primer set) targeted the TCR CDR3. TCRdb reanalysed the multiplex PCR reads using MiXCR and keeps one entry per CDR3 protein. The table shows roughly 56,000 distinct CDR3 sequences, with about 49% occurring only once. Sequenced input: blood. The receptors shown here come from a woman in her twenties or thirties with Graves' ophthalmopathy.

This clonotype was counted at least ten times. Written as DNA, the CDR3 is TGTGCCAGCAGTTACGGGGTGGGGAGTGGGGCAGATACGCAGTATTTT. It encodes CASSYGVGSGADTQYF. The genes are TRBV6-5 and TRBJ2-3; a weak D match, TRBD2 (5 bases). This CDR3 has 16 residues. V was shortened by 2 bases and J by 4 bases, with 16 bases between the two germline ends. Germline V gives CDR1 MNHEY, CDR2 SVGAGI.

With respect to this clonotype: Just one base apart from a much larger clone, this may be a read error. This rearrangement joins TRBV6-4 to TRBJ2-7; 9 positions agree with TRBD2. V shed 10 bases, J shed 5 bases, and the junction held 21 bases outside the gene matches. Germline V CDR1 and CDR2: MRHNA, SNTAGT. The CDR3 is 17 residues long. CDR3 nucleotides: TGTGCCACCGGACCGGCCGGCGGGAAGCGGGGGGCCCACGAGCAGTACTTC. It codes for CATGPAGGKRGAHEQYF.

This clonotype appeared many times. V gene TRBV27 combines with J gene TRBJ1-2; a possible D gene is TRBD1 (6 bases). Trimming took off 2 bases at V and 7 bases at J, with 11 bases between the two ends. The CDR3 spans 13 residues. Germline CDR1 and CDR2: MNHEY and SMNVEV (reference sequence). This chain's CDR3 is CASSLRGRAGYTF. The CDR3 bases are TGTGCCAGCAGTTTAAGGGGGAGGGCTGGCTACACCTTC.

This clonotype has just one count. The chain is built from TRBV4-2 and TRBJ2-1, with D perhaps matching TRBD2 (7 bases). Trimming stripped 0 bases from V and 11 bases from J, with 14 bases between. The germline CDR1 and CDR2 sequences are LGHNA and YNFKEQ. The CDR3 is 14 amino acids. CDR3 sequence reads: CASSQDEGGTKQFF. The CDR3 DNA reads TGTGCCAGCAGCCAAGATGAAGGGGGGACTAAGCAGTTCTTC.

V is TRBV6-1 and J is TRBJ1-1, with 8 positions matching TRBD1. CDR1 MNHNS and CDR2 SASEGT come from the germline V gene. This CDR3 has 12 amino acids. V shed 2 bases and J 10 bases; nucleotides not matched to a gene: 3. The CDR3, as DNA: TGTGCCAGCAGTGAACGGGACAGGAGAGCTTTCTTT. Its translation is CASSERDRRAFF.

This clonotype came up many times. A read error is possible here, since a much larger clone lies one base away. The chain links TRBV7-8 to TRBJ2-7; 8 bases match TRBD2. The germline V gene encodes CDR1 SGHVS and CDR2 FQNEAQ. V was clipped by 5 bases and J by 2 bases; unmatched bases: 5. The CDR3 length is 14 residues. CDR3 bases: TGTGCCAGCAGCCAAAGCGGGAGTGCCTACGAGCAGTACTTC. Its protein product is CASSQSGSAYEQYF.

The chain employs TRBV5-1 and TRBJ2-2; 9 bases map to TRBD1. Per the germline V gene, CDR1 is SGHRS and CDR2 is YFSETQ. Unmatched junction bases numbered 8, after V lost 5 bases and J lost 6 bases. The CDR3 sequence is 15 residues long. The CDR3 region is CASSTYGQGPGELFF. The CDR3 DNA is TGCGCCAGCAGTACGTACGGACAGGGGCCCGGGGAGCTGTTTTTT.

This clonotype was detected a few times. The chain links TRBV18 to TRBJ2-1, with 9 positions matching TRBD1. CDR3 length equals 16 residues. Germline CDR1 KGHSH, CDR2 LQKENI. V was pared by 4 bases and J by 2 bases, with 6 bases of the junction left unmatched. The CDR3 sequence is CASSRTGTGTYNEQFF. CDR3 bases: TGTGCCAGCTCACGCACCGGGACAGGGACCTACAATGAGCAGTTCTTC.

This sequence joins TRBV7-9 and TRBJ2-7, with 9 bases that match TRBD2. The V gene's germline CDR1 is SEHNR and CDR2 FQNEAQ (reference sequence). After removal of 1 base from V and 4 bases from J, the junction contained 5 bases not matched to a gene. The CDR3 loop spans 15 amino acids. CDR3 bases: TGTGCCAGCAGCTTAGTACCTAGCGGGATATACGAGCAGTACTTC. Protein: CASSLVPSGIYEQYF.

The chain is built from TRBV19 and TRBJ1-5; weak D call: TRBD1 (5 bases). The CDR3 has 16 amino acids. V dropped 3 bases and J dropped 6 bases, with 18 bases sitting between them. Germline V CDR1 and CDR2: LNHDA, SQIVND (reference sequence). CDR3 bases: TGTGCCAGTAGTATGGGAGCTTGGGGGGTCTCTCAGCCCCAGCATTTT. The encoded protein is CASSMGAWGVSQPQHF.

The chain combines TRBV5-4 with TRBJ1-1; D may be TRBD1 (5 bases). The CDR3 runs to 14 residues. CDR1 and CDR2 (germline): SGHNT, YYREEE (reference sequence). Trimming took 0 bases from V and 8 from J, leaving 14 bases between them. The DNA for the CDR3 is TGTGCCAGCAGCTTGGAACAAGGTGGGGCCGAAGCTTTCTTT. It translates to CASSLEQGGAEAFF.

In this sample, this clonotype turned up many times. The chain links TRBV11-2 to TRBJ1-1; D is unresolved. CDR1 SGHAT and CDR2 FQNNGV come from the germline V gene. The CDR3 is 12 amino acids. V was shortened by 1 base and J by 4 bases, with 4 bases between the two germline ends. The CDR3 loop reads CASSLGVTEAFF. The CDR3 DNA reads TGTGCCAGCAGCTTAGGGGTCACTGAAGCTTTCTTT.

At least ten counts were recorded for this clonotype. The chain combines TRBV27 with TRBJ2-1; D is unclear. Per germline, CDR1 MNHEY and CDR2 SMNVEV (reference sequence). The CDR3 has 13 residues. The V end was cut by 3 bases, the J end by 0 bases, with 3 bases between. The CDR3 DNA sequence: TGTGCCAGCAGTTTTAACTCCTACAATGAGCAGTTCTTC. Protein sequence: CASSFNSYNEQFF.